What follows describes a single T cell receptor beta chain. Antigen unknown. PCR was performed a second time for about 7 to 11 cycles using a sample-barcoded 5' primer and a J-beta primer mix. MiXCR, applied by TCRdb to the 5' RACE reads, yields one record per CDR3 protein. The sample shows around 800,000 distinct CDR3 sequences, more than 35% of them seen only once. This sample is part of a study of blood T cells in healthy people across ages. Study results and limitations: Both higher diversity and more naive CD4+ cells marked long-lived donors when set against aged donors.

Every donor gave about 9 milliliters of peripheral blood. The CDR3 has 15 amino acids. The trim removed 7 bases at V and 6 bases at J, leaving 9 bases unmatched. This sequence originates from a man of 80 years or more in good health. This chain uses TRBV12-3 or TRBV12-4 with TRBJ2-2; TRBD2 agrees at 9 bases. Sequencing was carried out using blood. The CDR3 sequence: CASTSGGRASGELFF. The CDR3 bases are TGTGCCAGCACCTCGGGCGGGAGGGCCTCCGGGGAGCTGTTTTTT.